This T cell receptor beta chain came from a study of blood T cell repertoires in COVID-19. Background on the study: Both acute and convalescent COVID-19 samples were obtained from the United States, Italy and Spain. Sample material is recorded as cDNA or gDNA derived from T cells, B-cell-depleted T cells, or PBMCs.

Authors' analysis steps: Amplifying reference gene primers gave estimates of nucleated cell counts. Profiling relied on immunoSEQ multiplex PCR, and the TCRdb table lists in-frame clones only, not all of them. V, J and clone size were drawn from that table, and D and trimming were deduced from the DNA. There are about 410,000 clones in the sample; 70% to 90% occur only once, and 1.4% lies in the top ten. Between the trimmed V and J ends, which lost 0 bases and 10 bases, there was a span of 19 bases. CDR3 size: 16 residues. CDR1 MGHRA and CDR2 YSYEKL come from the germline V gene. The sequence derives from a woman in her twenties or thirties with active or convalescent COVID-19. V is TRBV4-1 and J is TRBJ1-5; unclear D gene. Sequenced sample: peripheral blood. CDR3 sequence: CASSQDRRYPEVPQHF. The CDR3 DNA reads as TGCGCCAGCAGCCAAGATAGGAGGTACCCGGAGGTACCCCAGCATTTT.